The entry below gives a single T cell receptor (beta chain) sequence along with its context. CDR3 length: 14 residues. The germline V gene encodes CDR1 SEHNR and CDR2 FQNEAQ (reference sequence). The V gene end was trimmed by 3 bases and the J gene end by 3 bases; junction bases not matched to a gene: 3. The data were taken from a study of control samples from healthy donors and cancer patients. Method: immunoSEQ multiplex PCR; TCRdb's copy keeps in-frame clones and lacks some. This table holds some 79,000 clones, roughly 93% found once. The sequence came from a woman in her forties with lung cancer. The chain couples TRBV7-9 to TRBJ2-7; TRBD1 aligns across 9 bases. Sequences were obtained from PBMCs. CDR3 region: CASSFGQGLYEQYF. The CDR3 coding sequence is TGTGCCAGCAGCTTTGGACAGGGGCTCTACGAGCAGTACTTC.